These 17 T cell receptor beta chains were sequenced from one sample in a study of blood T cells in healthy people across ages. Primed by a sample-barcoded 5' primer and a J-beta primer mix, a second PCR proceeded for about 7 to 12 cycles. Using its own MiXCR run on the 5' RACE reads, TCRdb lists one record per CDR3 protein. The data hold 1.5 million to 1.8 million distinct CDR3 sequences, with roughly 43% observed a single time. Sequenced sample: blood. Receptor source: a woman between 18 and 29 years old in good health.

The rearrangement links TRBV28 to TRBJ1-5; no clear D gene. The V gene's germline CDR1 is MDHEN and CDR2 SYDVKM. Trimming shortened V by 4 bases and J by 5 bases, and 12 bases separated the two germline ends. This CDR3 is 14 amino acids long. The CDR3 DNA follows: TGTGCCAGCAGTTCGCACAGAATTCATCAGCCCCAGCATTTT. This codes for CASSSHRIHQPQHF.

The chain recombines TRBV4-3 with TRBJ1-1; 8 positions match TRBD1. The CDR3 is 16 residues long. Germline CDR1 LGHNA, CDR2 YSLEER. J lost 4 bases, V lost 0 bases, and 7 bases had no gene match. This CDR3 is CASSQDMGRGLTEAFF. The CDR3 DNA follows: TGCGCCAGCAGCCAAGATATGGGCAGGGGGCTCACTGAAGCTTTCTTT.

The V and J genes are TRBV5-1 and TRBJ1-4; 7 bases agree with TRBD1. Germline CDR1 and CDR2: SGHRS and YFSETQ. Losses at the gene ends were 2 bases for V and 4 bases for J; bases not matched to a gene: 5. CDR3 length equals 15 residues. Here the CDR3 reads CASSFGTVYNEKLFF. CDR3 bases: TGCGCCAGCAGCTTCGGGACAGTTTATAATGAAAAACTGTTTTTT. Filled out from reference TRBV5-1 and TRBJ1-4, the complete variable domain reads KAGVTQTPRYLIKTRGQQVTLSCSPISGHRSVSWYQQTPGQGLQFLFEYFSETQRNKGNFPGRFSGRQFSNSRSEMNVSTLELGDSALYLCASSFGTVYNEKLFFGSGTQLSVL.

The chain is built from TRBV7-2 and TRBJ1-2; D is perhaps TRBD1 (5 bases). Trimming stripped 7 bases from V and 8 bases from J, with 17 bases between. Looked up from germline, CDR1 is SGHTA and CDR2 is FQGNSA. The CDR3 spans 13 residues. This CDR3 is CASTLGIRQGYTF. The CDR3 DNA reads TGTGCCAGCACCCTGGGTATAAGACAGGGCTACACCTTC.

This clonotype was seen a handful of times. CDR3 loop: CSARHAGANVLTF. The CDR3 DNA is TGCAGTGCTAGGCACGCTGGGGCCAACGTCCTGACTTTC. The V and J genes are TRBV20-1 and TRBJ2-6; D is uncertain. Germline V gives CDR1 DFQATT, CDR2 SNEGSKA (reference sequence). The CDR3 loop spans 13 amino acids. V gave up 3 bases and J gave up 2 bases, with 5 bases separating them.

The CDR3, as DNA: TGCAGTGCTAGAGACCTACGTAGGCAGTTCTTC. This sequence encodes CSARDLRRQFF. This chain uses TRBV20-1 with TRBJ2-1; D gene uncertain. This CDR3 spans 11 amino acids. The germline V and J ends were trimmed by 0 bases and 12 bases, with 9 bases remaining between them. Per germline, CDR1 DFQATT and CDR2 SNEGSKA (reference sequence).

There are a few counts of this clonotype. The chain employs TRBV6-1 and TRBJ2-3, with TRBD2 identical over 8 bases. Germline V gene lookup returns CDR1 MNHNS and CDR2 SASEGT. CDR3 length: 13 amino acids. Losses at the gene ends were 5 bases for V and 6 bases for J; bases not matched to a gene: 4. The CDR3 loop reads CASSLGLEDTQYF. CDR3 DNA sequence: TGTGCCAGCAGTTTGGGACTAGAGGATACGCAGTATTTT.

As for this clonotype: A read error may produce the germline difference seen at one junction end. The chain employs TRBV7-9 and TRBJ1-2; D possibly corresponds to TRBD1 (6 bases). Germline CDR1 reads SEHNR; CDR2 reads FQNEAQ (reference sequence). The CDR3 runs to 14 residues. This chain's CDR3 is CASSPGQSVCGCTF. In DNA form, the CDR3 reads TGTGCCAGCAGCCCAGGACAGTCTGTATGCGGCTGCACCTTC.

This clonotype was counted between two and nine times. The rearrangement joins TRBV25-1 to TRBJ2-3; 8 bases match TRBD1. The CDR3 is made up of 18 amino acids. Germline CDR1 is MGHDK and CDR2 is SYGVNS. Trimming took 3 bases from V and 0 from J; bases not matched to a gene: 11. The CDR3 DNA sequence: TGTGCCAGCAGTGACCCAGGGGGCGGCAGAAAGAGCACAGATACGCAGTATTTT. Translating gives CASSDPGGGRKSTDTQYF.

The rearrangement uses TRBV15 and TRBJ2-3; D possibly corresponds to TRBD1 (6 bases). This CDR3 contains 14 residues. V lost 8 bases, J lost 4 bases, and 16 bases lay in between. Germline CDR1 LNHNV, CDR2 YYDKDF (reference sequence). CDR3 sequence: CATARTAESDTQYF. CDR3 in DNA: TGTGCCACCGCGAGGACAGCGGAGTCAGATACGCAGTATTTT.

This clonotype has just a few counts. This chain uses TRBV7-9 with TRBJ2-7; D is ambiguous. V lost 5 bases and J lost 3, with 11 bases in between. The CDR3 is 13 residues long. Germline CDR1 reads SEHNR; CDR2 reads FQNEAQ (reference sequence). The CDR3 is CASSGRVFYEQYF. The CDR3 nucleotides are TGTGCCAGCAGCGGTAGGGTTTTCTACGAGCAGTACTTC.

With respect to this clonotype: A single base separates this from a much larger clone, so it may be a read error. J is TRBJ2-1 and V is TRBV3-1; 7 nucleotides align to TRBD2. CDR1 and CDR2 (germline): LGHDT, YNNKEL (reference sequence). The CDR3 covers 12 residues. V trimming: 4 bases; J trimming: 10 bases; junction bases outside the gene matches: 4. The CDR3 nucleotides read TGTGCCAGCAGCCGAGGGCGGGGGGAGCAGTTCTTC. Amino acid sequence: CASSRGRGEQFF.

CDR3 in DNA: TGTGCCAGCGCGGACGGATTGAACACCGGGGAGCTGTTTTTT. This codes for CASADGLNTGELFF. J is TRBJ2-2 and V is TRBV27; D unresolved. Trimming cost V 8 bases and J 1 base, with 11 bases left between them. CDR1 is MNHEY, CDR2 SMNVEV, per germline (reference sequence). This CDR3 contains 14 residues.

The CDR3 reads CASSVGLAGTNEQFF. The CDR3 nucleotides are TGTGCCAGCAGCGTGGGACTAGCGGGGACAAATGAGCAGTTCTTC. V and J are TRBV9 and TRBJ2-1; 13 bases map to TRBD2. The CDR3 spans 15 residues. Germline V gene sequence: CDR1 SGDLS, CDR2 YYNGEE. V lost 2 bases, J lost 7 bases, and 3 bases stayed unmatched. Variable domain in full (rest from reference TRBV9 and TRBJ2-1): DSGVTQTPKHLITATGQRVTLRCSPRSGDLSVYWYQQSLDQGLQFLIQYYNGEERAKGNILERFSAQQFPDLHSELNLSSLELGDSALYFCASSVGLAGTNEQFFGPGTRLTVL.

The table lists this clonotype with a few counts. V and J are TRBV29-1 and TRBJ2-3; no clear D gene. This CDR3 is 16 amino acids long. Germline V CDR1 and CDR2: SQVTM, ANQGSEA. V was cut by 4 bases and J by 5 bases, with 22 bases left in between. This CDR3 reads CSVGVHGVPRIDTQYF. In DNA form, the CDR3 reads TGCAGCGTTGGGGTCCATGGCGTCCCTCGGATAGATACGCAGTATTTT.

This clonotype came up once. The CDR3 region has the DNA TGTGCCAGCAGCTTTAGCGGGGGGATACCTTACAATGAGCAGTACTTC. Translation gives CASSFSGGIPYNEQYF. This chain connects TRBV7-2 to TRBJ2-5; 10 bases line up with TRBD2. CDR1 and CDR2 (germline): SGHTA, FQGNSA. The J segment lost 11 bases and the V segment lost 3 bases, leaving 15 bases of the junction unmatched. This CDR3 has 16 residues.

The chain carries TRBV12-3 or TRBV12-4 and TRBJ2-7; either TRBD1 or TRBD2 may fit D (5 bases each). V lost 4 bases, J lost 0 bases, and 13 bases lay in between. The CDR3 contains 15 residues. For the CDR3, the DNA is TGTGCCAGCAGTTACGGGGCGGAGAGCTCCTACGAGCAGTACTTC. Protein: CASSYGAESSYEQYF.